This is a list of T cell receptor beta chains from one sample in a study of OX40 agonist ivuxolimab in advanced cancers. Assay: immunoSEQ multiplex PCR; the TCRdb copy retains only in-frame clones and omits some. The repertoire holds tens of thousands of clones, 80% to 85% seen once, with 3% to 4.5% in the top ten. Sequencing used CD4+ or CD8+ T cells sorted from blood, obtained in a trial of the OX40 agonist ivuxolimab. These receptors all come from an adult with an advanced solid tumor such as melanoma, head and neck, liver or kidney cancer. The CDR3 runs from the conserved cysteine through the conserved F or W.

v_call | cdr3_aa
TRBV2 | CASSDMGNQPQHF
TRBV5-1 | CASSLNAASDTQYF
TRBV7-6 | CASSPQYGEKLFF
TRBV21-1 | CASSKVRAVGLAGSTDTQYF
TRBV7-2 | CASSTRVGEVRGYTF
TRBV16 | CASSQFTRVRYEQFF
TRBV4-1 | CASSQDQGGYEQYF
TRBV7-2 | CASSSQLWETQYF
TRBV11-2 | CASSLEPPPNQPQHF
TRBV6-6 | CASTAPGTAEKLFF
TRBV30 | CAWGTGDNQPQHF
TRBV4-1 | CASSQDPRGRTGAFF
TRBV30 | CAWSVGLHNSPLHF
TRBV29-1 | CSVLGLAGGPGTDTQYF
TRBV5-1 | CASSPLVAGGTSYNEQFF
TRBV6-4 | CASSDSPTDTQYF
TRBV28 | CASSPPWDRGNEKLFF
TRBV11-2 | CASSLVRDGLLPYF
TRBV4-2 | CASSSPGGSEAFF
TRBV29-1 | CSVEGYSRGRFGYTF
TRBV2 | CASRREGNIQYF
TRBV11-3 | CASSSRTGDEADTQYF
TRBV2 | CASREGEQSKPQHF
TRBV4-1 | CASSQAPGEGQPQHF
TRBV19 | CASSMPGEEANYGYTF
TRBV11-2 | CASSPKGQSRGTEAFF
TRBV6-6 | CASSSGLATGELFF
TRBV6-6 | CASRPDSRGTEAFF
TRBV6-5 | CASSYSSGTGGFEAFF
TRBV27 | CASSGQGARNEQFF
TRBV18 | CASSPQAGTGAYEQYF
TRBV4-3 | CASSQDFGGAFREKLFF
TRBV6-6 | CASTYLDSNNEQFF
TRBV5-6 | CASSLPGQDNEKLFF
TRBV30 | CAWSEGVISNQPQHF
TRBV2 | CASSPDTMNTEAFF
TRBV28 | CASSFSLGTGIYGYTF
TRBV5-4 | CASSLGAYSYTQYF
TRBV18 | CASSPTTMVLGGTDTQYF
TRBV18 | CASQRGAGRNEQFF
TRBV10-3 | CAISEGGSHTGELFF
TRBV11-1 | CASSFSGRAGTDTQYF
TRBV6-5 | CASRRQGGTEAFF
TRBV19 | CASSMDRAEQYF
TRBV11-2 | CASSFGRDTGELFF
TRBV7-8 | CASSFLGNYEQYF
TRBV30 | CAWSVTSYEQYF
TRBV4-1 | CASSQSIFRDRGHTEAFF
TRBV28 | CASSTSGVREQYF
TRBV5-5 | CASSPRDWREEKLFF
TRBV5-1 | CASSLGTPGLLSTEQFF
TRBV9 | CASSAAGQVIAGEQFF
TRBV7-8 | CASSLGSGEFGYTF
TRBV5-1 | CASSLPDRANTEAFF
TRBV27 | CASKVRRGTGSLNTEAFF
TRBV19 | CASSIRDTQYF
TRBV5-6 | CASSKHTEAFF